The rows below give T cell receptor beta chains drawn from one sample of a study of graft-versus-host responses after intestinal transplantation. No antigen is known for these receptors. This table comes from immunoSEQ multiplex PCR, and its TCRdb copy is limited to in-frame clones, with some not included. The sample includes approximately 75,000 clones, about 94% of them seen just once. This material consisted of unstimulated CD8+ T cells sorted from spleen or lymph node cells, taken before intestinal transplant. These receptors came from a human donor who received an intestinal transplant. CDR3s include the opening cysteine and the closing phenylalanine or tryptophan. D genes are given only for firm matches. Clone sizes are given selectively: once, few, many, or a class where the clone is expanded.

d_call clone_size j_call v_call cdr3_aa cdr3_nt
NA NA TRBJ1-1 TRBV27 CASSLTGGGRRFAEAFF TGTGCCAGCAGTTTAACGGGGGGGGGAAGGAGATTCGCTGAAGCTTTCTTT
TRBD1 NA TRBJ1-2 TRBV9 CASSPSGTGALGNGYTF TGTGCCAGCAGCCCCTCCGGTACAGGGGCCTTGGGAAATGGCTACACCTTC
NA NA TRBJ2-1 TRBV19 CASSIVLPYNEQFF TGTGCCAGTAGTATAGTTTTACCCTACAATGAGCAGTTCTTC
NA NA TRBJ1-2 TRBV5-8 CACRGANYGYTF TGTGCCTGCAGGGGAGCTAACTATGGCTACACCTTC
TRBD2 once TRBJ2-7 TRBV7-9 CASSPAGSGIYEQYF TGTGCCAGCAGCCCCGCTGGTAGCGGGATCTACGAGCAGTACTTC
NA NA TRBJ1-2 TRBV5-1 CASRSGSGSYGYTF TGCGCCAGCAGATCCGGCTCAGGGAGCTATGGCTACACCTTC
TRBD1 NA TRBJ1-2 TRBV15 CATSRNLGQGAYGYTF TGTGCCACCAGCAGAAACTTAGGACAGGGGGCCTATGGCTACACCTTC
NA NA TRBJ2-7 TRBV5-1 CASSLGTLSYF TGCGCCAGCAGCTTGGGGACCCTGTCGTACTTC
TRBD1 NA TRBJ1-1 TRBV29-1 CSVLKGADTEAFF TGCAGCGTTTTAAAGGGGGCGGACACTGAAGCTTTCTTT
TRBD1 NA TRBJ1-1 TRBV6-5 CASSITGTGNTEAFF TGTGCCAGCAGCATAACCGGGACAGGGAACACTGAAGCTTTCTTT
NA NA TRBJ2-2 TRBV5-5 CASSPEGYTGELFF TGTGCCAGCAGCCCGGAAGGGTACACCGGGGAGCTGTTTTTT
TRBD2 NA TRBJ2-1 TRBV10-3 CAISDWSRGGGNEQFF TGTGCCATCAGTGATTGGTCCCGGGGCGGGGGCAATGAGCAGTTCTTC
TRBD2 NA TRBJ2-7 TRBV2 CASRSGGWVGEQYF TGTGCCAGCAGGAGCGGGGGTTGGGTAGGAGAACAGTACTTC
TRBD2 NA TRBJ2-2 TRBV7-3 CASSSILAPGELFF TGTGCCAGCAGCTCCATACTAGCGCCCGGGGAGCTGTTTTTT
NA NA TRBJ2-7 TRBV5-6 CASSLFIIYEQYF TGTGCCAGCAGCTTGTTCATAATCTACGAGCAGTACTTC
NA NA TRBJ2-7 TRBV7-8 CASSVAGENYEQYF TGTGCCAGCAGCGTTGCCGGGGAAAACTACGAGCAGTACTTC
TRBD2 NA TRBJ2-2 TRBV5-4 CASSLASGREGELFF TGTGCCAGCAGCTTGGCTAGCGGGAGAGAGGGGGAGCTGTTTTTT
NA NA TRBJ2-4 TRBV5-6 CASSLSSGRWENIQYF TGTGCCAGCAGCTTGTCAAGCGGGCGATGGGAAAACATTCAGTACTTC
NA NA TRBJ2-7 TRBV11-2 CASSLVDGYEQYF TGTGCCAGCAGCTTAGTTGATGGCTACGAGCAGTACTTC
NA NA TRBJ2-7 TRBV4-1 CASSQVVVSEQYF TGCGCCAGCAGCCAAGTAGTAGTATCCGAGCAGTACTTC
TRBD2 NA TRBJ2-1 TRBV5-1 CASSSGGTSGYNEQFF TGCGCCAGCAGCTCGGGAGGGACTAGCGGGTACAATGAGCAGTTCTTC
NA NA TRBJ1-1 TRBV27 CATKRGNTEAFF TGTGCCACCAAAAGGGGTAACACTGAAGCTTTCTTT
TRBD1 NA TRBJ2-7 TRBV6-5 CASKAYRTGPYEQYF TGTGCCAGCAAAGCCTACCGGACAGGGCCCTACGAGCAGTACTTC
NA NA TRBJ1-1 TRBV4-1 CASSQLETNTEAFF TGCGCCAGCAGCCAACTTGAGACGAACACTGAAGCTTTCTTT
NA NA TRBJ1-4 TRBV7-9 CASMPGATNEKLFF TGTGCCAGCATGCCGGGTGCAACTAATGAAAAACTGTTTTTT
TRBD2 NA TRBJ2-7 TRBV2 CASSGTSGSYEQYF TGTGCCAGCAGCGGGACTAGCGGGAGCTACGAGCAGTACTTC
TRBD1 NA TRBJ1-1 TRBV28 CASSLWGIRDRVLNTEAFF TGTGCCAGCAGTTTATGGGGCATCCGGGACAGGGTTCTTAACACTGAAGCTTTCTTT
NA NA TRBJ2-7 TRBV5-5 CASSWTTGGYEQYF TGTGCCAGCAGCTGGACGACAGGCGGCTACGAGCAGTACTTC
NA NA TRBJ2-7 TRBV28 CASSLGARGTSEQYF TGTGCCAGCAGTTTAGGGGCTAGGGGGACCTCCGAGCAGTACTTC
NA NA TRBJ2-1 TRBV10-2 CASSDLPNEQFF TGCGCCAGCAGTGATCTGCCCAATGAGCAGTTCTTC
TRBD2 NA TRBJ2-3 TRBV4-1 CASSHNYLAGGDTDTQYF TGCGCCAGCAGCCACAACTATCTAGCGGGAGGTGACACAGATACGCAGTATTTT
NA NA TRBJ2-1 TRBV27 CASGALNNEQFF TGTGCCAGCGGGGCCCTTAACAATGAGCAGTTCTTC